Listed below are T cell receptor beta chains from one sample, sequenced in a study of blood T cell repertoires in COVID-19. Sequencing used immunoSEQ multiplex PCR; TCRdb keeps in-frame clones, though not all of them. The sample carries over 150,000 clones, approximately 87% recorded once. Source material: peripheral blood. The source is a man aged 65 to 85 with active or convalescent COVID-19. Each CDR3 is given with its conserved first and last residue. A D gene is named only where the DNA matches it firmly. Part of the rows lack a size; the others show once, few, many or a class for expanded clones.

abundance: once; d_gene: NA; v_gene: TRBV19; j_gene: TRBJ1-3; CDR3aa: CASSPARWLAGNTIYF; CDR3nt: TGTGCCAGTAGTCCAGCGAGATGGTTGGCTGGAAACACCATATATTTT
abundance: NA; d_gene: NA; v_gene: TRBV28; j_gene: TRBJ1-1; CDR3aa: CASSPGLRGAEAFF; CDR3nt: TGTGCCAGCAGCCCGGGACTCCGCGGGGCTGAAGCTTTCTTT
abundance: NA; d_gene: TRBD1; v_gene: TRBV9; j_gene: TRBJ1-1; CDR3aa: CASSAGGTEAFF; CDR3nt: TGTGCCAGCAGCGCAGGGGGCACTGAAGCTTTCTTT
abundance: NA; d_gene: NA; v_gene: TRBV5-1; j_gene: TRBJ2-1; CDR3aa: CASSLDYHEQFF; CDR3nt: TGCGCCAGCAGCTTGGACTATCATGAGCAGTTCTTC
abundance: few; d_gene: NA; v_gene: TRBV28; j_gene: TRBJ2-3; CDR3aa: CASSLPQRGTDTQYF; CDR3nt: TGTGCCAGCAGTTTACCCCAGCGGGGCACAGATACGCAGTATTTT
abundance: NA; d_gene: TRBD1; v_gene: TRBV4-3; j_gene: TRBJ1-4; CDR3aa: CASSQDWPGGFEKLFF; CDR3nt: TGCGCCAGCAGCCAAGATTGGCCAGGGGGCTTTGAAAAACTGTTTTTT
abundance: NA; d_gene: TRBD1; v_gene: TRBV28; j_gene: TRBJ1-5; CDR3aa: CASSLWRGRDQPQHF; CDR3nt: TGTGCCAGCAGTTTATGGAGGGGGCGCGATCAGCCCCAGCATTTT
abundance: NA; d_gene: NA; v_gene: TRBV11-2; j_gene: TRBJ2-5; CDR3aa: CASSPGEETQYF; CDR3nt: TGTGCCAGCAGCCCAGGGGAAGAGACCCAGTACTTC
abundance: few; d_gene: NA; v_gene: TRBV7-9; j_gene: TRBJ1-1; CDR3aa: CASSFTGTKAFF; CDR3nt: TGTGCCAGCAGCTTTACCGGGACTAAAGCTTTCTTT
abundance: NA; d_gene: TRBD2; v_gene: TRBV6-1; j_gene: TRBJ2-7; CDR3aa: CASSEGGLAVSYEQYF; CDR3nt: TGTGCCAGCAGTGAGGGGGGACTAGCGGTCTCCTACGAGCAGTACTTC
abundance: NA; d_gene: NA; v_gene: TRBV9; j_gene: TRBJ2-3; CDR3aa: CASSVDRGDTQYF; CDR3nt: TGTGCCAGCAGCGTAGATAGGGGAGATACGCAGTATTTT
abundance: NA; d_gene: TRBD1; v_gene: TRBV18; j_gene: TRBJ2-3; CDR3aa: CASSPGQGSGDTQYF; CDR3nt: TGTGCCAGCTCCCCGGGACAGGGATCAGGAGATACGCAGTATTTT
abundance: NA; d_gene: NA; v_gene: TRBV7-2; j_gene: TRBJ1-2; CDR3aa: CASSLQGLIGYGYTF; CDR3nt: TGTGCCAGCAGCTTACAGGGATTGATAGGGTATGGCTACACCTTC
abundance: NA; d_gene: NA; v_gene: TRBV5-1; j_gene: TRBJ1-4; CDR3aa: CASSLRGATNEKLFF; CDR3nt: TGCGCCAGCAGCCTTAGGGGCGCAACTAATGAAAAACTGTTTTTT
abundance: NA; d_gene: NA; v_gene: TRBV28; j_gene: TRBJ2-7; CDR3aa: CASSLGANYEQYF; CDR3nt: TGTGCCAGCAGTCTGGGGGCCAATTACGAGCAGTACTTC
abundance: NA; d_gene: TRBD1; v_gene: TRBV7-3; j_gene: TRBJ2-7; CDR3aa: CASSSTGTEQYF; CDR3nt: TGTGCCAGCAGCTCGACAGGGACCGAGCAGTACTTC
abundance: once; d_gene: TRBD1; v_gene: TRBV11-2; j_gene: TRBJ1-3; CDR3aa: CASSLSQGAAGNTIYF; CDR3nt: TGTGCCAGCAGCTTATCACAGGGGGCTGCAGGAAACACCATATATTTT
abundance: NA; d_gene: NA; v_gene: TRBV18; j_gene: TRBJ2-1; CDR3aa: CASSPLESEQFF; CDR3nt: TGTGCCAGCTCACCACTAGAGAGTGAGCAGTTCTTC
abundance: few; d_gene: NA; v_gene: TRBV10-3; j_gene: TRBJ2-1; CDR3aa: CAISESSRGHFNEQFF; CDR3nt: TGTGCCATCAGTGAGTCGAGCAGGGGTCATTTTAATGAGCAGTTCTTC
abundance: NA; d_gene: NA; v_gene: TRBV6-2/TRBV6-3; j_gene: TRBJ1-5; CDR3aa: CASSYPRPGSNQPQHF; CDR3nt: TGTGCCAGCAGTTACCCTCGTCCAGGAAGCAATCAGCCCCAGCATTTT
abundance: NA; d_gene: NA; v_gene: TRBV5-8; j_gene: TRBJ1-5; CDR3aa: CASSKRSGQPQHF; CDR3nt: TGTGCCAGCAGCAAAAGAAGCGGTCAGCCCCAGCATTTT
abundance: once; d_gene: NA; v_gene: TRBV18; j_gene: TRBJ2-2; CDR3aa: CASSLDVRVTGELFF; CDR3nt: TGTGCCAGCTCACTAGACGTCAGGGTCACCGGGGAGCTGTTTTTT
abundance: NA; d_gene: TRBD2; v_gene: TRBV7-2; j_gene: TRBJ2-7; CDR3aa: CASSVRGVGYEQYF; CDR3nt: TGTGCCAGCAGCGTCCGGGGGGTGGGGTACGAGCAGTACTTC
abundance: once; d_gene: TRBD1; v_gene: TRBV7-9; j_gene: TRBJ1-1; CDR3aa: CASSFGTEVSQKEAFF; CDR3nt: TGTGCCAGCAGCTTCGGGACAGAGGTATCTCAAAAGGAAGCTTTCTTT
abundance: few; d_gene: TRBD1; v_gene: TRBV28; j_gene: TRBJ1-6; CDR3aa: CASRNGDRTNSPLHF; CDR3nt: TGTGCCAGCAGGAATGGGGACAGAACTAATTCACCCCTCCACTTT
abundance: NA; d_gene: TRBD2; v_gene: TRBV2; j_gene: TRBJ2-7; CDR3aa: CASSDPLAGGIYEQYF; CDR3nt: TGTGCCAGCAGTGACCCACTAGCGGGAGGAATCTACGAGCAGTACTTC
abundance: NA; d_gene: TRBD2; v_gene: TRBV25-1; j_gene: TRBJ2-1; CDR3aa: CASSEFGLAGVVGNEQFF; CDR3nt: TGTGCCAGCAGTGAATTTGGGCTAGCGGGGGTAGTGGGCAATGAGCAGTTCTTC
abundance: NA; d_gene: NA; v_gene: TRBV4-3; j_gene: TRBJ1-2; CDR3aa: CASSKDTHGLYGYTF; CDR3nt: TGCGCCAGCAGCAAGGACACCCACGGGCTTTATGGCTACACCTTC
abundance: NA; d_gene: NA; v_gene: TRBV5-5; j_gene: TRBJ2-5; CDR3aa: CASSLRSGQETQYF; CDR3nt: TGTGCCAGCAGCTTGCGCTCAGGCCAAGAGACCCAGTACTTC
abundance: NA; d_gene: NA; v_gene: TRBV6-2/TRBV6-3; j_gene: TRBJ1-5; CDR3aa: CASSTMAVNQPQHF; CDR3nt: TGTGCCAGCAGCACCATGGCCGTGAATCAGCCCCAGCATTTT
abundance: many; d_gene: TRBD1; v_gene: TRBV5-1; j_gene: TRBJ1-2; CDR3aa: CASSVGRLPGQGAEGYTF; CDR3nt: TGCGCCAGCAGCGTGGGACGGTTGCCGGGACAGGGGGCAGAAGGCTACACCTTC
abundance: NA; d_gene: NA; v_gene: TRBV28; j_gene: TRBJ2-7; CDR3aa: CASRLGGRLSYEQYF; CDR3nt: TGTGCCAGCAGACTGGGGGGAAGGTTGTCCTACGAGCAGTACTTC
abundance: NA; d_gene: TRBD1; v_gene: TRBV19; j_gene: TRBJ1-5; CDR3aa: CASGVRDRGFQPQHF; CDR3nt: TGTGCCAGTGGAGTGCGAGACAGGGGTTTTCAGCCCCAGCATTTT
abundance: NA; d_gene: NA; v_gene: TRBV11-2; j_gene: TRBJ2-7; CDR3aa: CASSYQRGGDEQYF; CDR3nt: TGTGCCAGCAGCTACCAACGAGGAGGGGACGAGCAGTACTTC
abundance: NA; d_gene: TRBD1; v_gene: TRBV7-2; j_gene: TRBJ1-1; CDR3aa: CASTRQGPNTEAFF; CDR3nt: TGTGCCAGCACCCGACAGGGACCGAACACTGAAGCTTTCTTT
abundance: NA; d_gene: TRBD1; v_gene: TRBV19; j_gene: TRBJ1-2; CDR3aa: CASSPLDRGDYGYTF; CDR3nt: TGTGCCAGTAGTCCCTTGGACAGGGGTGACTATGGCTACACCTTC
abundance: NA; d_gene: NA; v_gene: TRBV30; j_gene: TRBJ1-3; CDR3aa: CAWSGGLANTIYF; CDR3nt: TGTGCCTGGAGTGGGGGGCTCGCAAACACCATATATTTT
abundance: NA; d_gene: TRBD2; v_gene: TRBV5-1; j_gene: TRBJ2-5; CDR3aa: CASSLWLAGPREQETQYF; CDR3nt: TGCGCCAGCAGCTTGTGGCTAGCGGGGCCGCGGGAACAAGAGACCCAGTACTTC
abundance: NA; d_gene: NA; v_gene: TRBV6-6; j_gene: TRBJ2-7; CDR3aa: CASSPRDEQYF; CDR3nt: TGTGCCAGCAGTCCCCGGGACGAGCAGTACTTC
abundance: NA; d_gene: TRBD2; v_gene: TRBV9; j_gene: TRBJ2-1; CDR3aa: CASSVLSGSSYNEQFF; CDR3nt: TGTGCCAGCAGCGTGCTAAGCGGGAGCTCCTACAATGAGCAGTTCTTC